Listed below are T cell receptor beta chains from one sample, sequenced in a study of T cells after yellow fever vaccination. TCRdb re-analysed the 5' RACE reads in MiXCR, keeping a single row per CDR3 protein. The sample shows about 580,000 distinct CDR3 sequences, roughly 17% of them seen only once. Sequences were derived from PBMCs, sampled 5 days after the first yellow fever vaccination. The source is a man aged 18 to 30 who received the YFV17D yellow fever vaccine. Both conserved end residues are part of each CDR3. The order of the fields is clone size, J gene, D gene, V gene, CDR3 protein, CDR3 DNA. A D gene is named only where the DNA matches it firmly. Clone size appears in some rows only: once, few, many, or a class for an expanded clone.

clone size: .
J gene: TRBJ2-5
D gene: TRBD2
V gene: TRBV7-3
CDR3 protein: CASRSTSGGETQYF
CDR3 DNA: TGTGCCAGCAGGTCTACTAGCGGGGGTGAGACCCAGTACTTC

clone size: .
J gene: TRBJ2-7
D gene: .
V gene: TRBV20-1
CDR3 protein: CSGGGGRYEQYF
CDR3 DNA: TGCAGTGGAGGGGGGGGCCGCTACGAGCAGTACTTC

clone size: .
J gene: TRBJ1-3
D gene: .
V gene: TRBV19
CDR3 protein: CATRTRRSSGNTIYF
CDR3 DNA: TGTGCCACTCGAACGCGGCGTAGCTCTGGAAACACCATATATTTT

clone size: few
J gene: TRBJ1-1
D gene: .
V gene: TRBV3-1
CDR3 protein: CASSQSPGSNTEAFF
CDR3 DNA: TGTGCCAGCAGCCAAAGTCCAGGGTCGAACACTGAAGCTTTCTTT

clone size: .
J gene: TRBJ2-1
D gene: TRBD2
V gene: TRBV20-1
CDR3 protein: CSAIGTSGYNEQFF
CDR3 DNA: TGCAGTGCAATCGGGACTAGCGGATACAATGAGCAGTTCTTC

clone size: .
J gene: TRBJ2-3
D gene: TRBD2
V gene: TRBV12-3/TRBV12-4
CDR3 protein: CASSPALAGGSDTQYF
CDR3 DNA: TGTGCCAGCAGTCCCGCCCTAGCGGGGGGCTCAGATACGCAGTATTTT

clone size: once
J gene: TRBJ1-6
D gene: TRBD1
V gene: TRBV6-1
CDR3 protein: CASSVTGSSYNSPLHF
CDR3 DNA: TGTGCCAGCAGTGTGACAGGGAGCTCCTATAATTCACCCCTCCACTTT

clone size: .
J gene: TRBJ2-3
D gene: TRBD2
V gene: TRBV12-3/TRBV12-4
CDR3 protein: CASRPGTSGVQGTQYF
CDR3 DNA: TGTGCCAGCAGGCCTGGGACTAGCGGGGTACAGGGGACGCAGTATTTT

clone size: many
J gene: TRBJ2-6
D gene: TRBD1
V gene: TRBV20-1
CDR3 protein: CSASDRAPSGANVLTF
CDR3 DNA: TGCAGTGCGAGCGACAGGGCCCCGTCTGGGGCCAACGTCCTGACTTTC

clone size: .
J gene: TRBJ2-3
D gene: TRBD2
V gene: TRBV10-3
CDR3 protein: CAISEGGESAQYF
CDR3 DNA: TGTGCCATCAGTGAGGGGGGGGAATCGGCGCAGTATTTT

clone size: few
J gene: TRBJ1-2
D gene: .
V gene: TRBV3-1
CDR3 protein: CASSPRQAPTYGYTF
CDR3 DNA: TGTGCCAGCAGCCCCCGACAGGCGCCTACCTATGGCTACACCTTC

clone size: few
J gene: TRBJ2-1
D gene: TRBD1
V gene: TRBV12-3/TRBV12-4
CDR3 protein: CASFTGGSYNEQFF
CDR3 DNA: TGTGCCAGCTTTACAGGGGGGTCCTACAATGAGCAGTTCTTC

clone size: .
J gene: TRBJ2-7
D gene: .
V gene: TRBV7-9
CDR3 protein: CASSYGDYEQYF
CDR3 DNA: TGTGCCAGCAGCTACGGGGACTACGAGCAGTACTTC

clone size: .
J gene: TRBJ1-1
D gene: .
V gene: TRBV4-1
CDR3 protein: CASSQGPLNTEAFF
CDR3 DNA: TGCGCCAGCAGCCAAGGCCCCTTGAACACTGAAGCTTTCTTT

clone size: .
J gene: TRBJ2-3
D gene: .
V gene: TRBV5-1
CDR3 protein: CASSFPAGTSTDTQYF
CDR3 DNA: TGCGCCAGCAGCTTTCCTGCGGGGACTAGCACAGATACGCAGTATTTT

clone size: many
J gene: TRBJ2-1
D gene: .
V gene: TRBV3-1
CDR3 protein: CASSQLTGGLDEQFF
CDR3 DNA: TGTGCCAGCAGCCAATTAACAGGTGGACTCGATGAGCAGTTCTTC

clone size: many
J gene: TRBJ2-2
D gene: TRBD2
V gene: TRBV5-1
CDR3 protein: CASSLIASGHTGELFF
CDR3 DNA: TGCGCCAGCAGCTTGATTGCTAGCGGACACACCGGGGAGCTGTTTTTT

clone size: few
J gene: TRBJ2-2
D gene: .
V gene: TRBV6-1
CDR3 protein: CASTNQPGAGELFF
CDR3 DNA: TGTGCCAGTACCAACCAACCCGGGGCGGGGGAGCTGTTTTTT

clone size: .
J gene: TRBJ2-5
D gene: TRBD2
V gene: TRBV5-1
CDR3 protein: CASSPGTRRQETQYF
CDR3 DNA: TGCGCCAGCAGCCCGGGGACTAGACGGCAAGAGACCCAGTACTTC

clone size: .
J gene: TRBJ1-6
D gene: .
V gene: TRBV6-5
CDR3 protein: CASSRQGYNSPLHF
CDR3 DNA: TGTGCCAGCAGTCGGCAGGGGTATAATTCACCCCTCCACTTT

clone size: few
J gene: TRBJ1-1
D gene: .
V gene: TRBV18
CDR3 protein: CASSGEGTEAFF
CDR3 DNA: TGTGCCAGCTCAGGGGAGGGCACTGAAGCTTTCTTT

clone size: .
J gene: TRBJ2-5
D gene: TRBD2
V gene: TRBV7-8
CDR3 protein: CASSDATSGGETQYF
CDR3 DNA: TGTGCCAGCAGCGACGCGACTAGCGGGGGAGAGACCCAGTACTTC

clone size: .
J gene: TRBJ2-1
D gene: TRBD2
V gene: TRBV5-1
CDR3 protein: CASSLAGGSNEQFF
CDR3 DNA: TGCGCCAGCAGCTTAGCGGGGGGCTCAAATGAGCAGTTCTTC